The T cell receptor beta chain described here comes from a study of T-cell reconstitution after alpha-beta-depleted transplantation in children. V gave up 2 bases and J gave up 5 bases, with 9 bases separating them. CDR1 DFQATT and CDR2 SNEGSKA come from the germline V gene (reference sequence). The CDR3 has 12 residues. Ten or more counts support this clonotype. Unique molecular identifiers were built into the TCRbeta library. TCRdb ran MiXCR on the PCR reads and lists one entry per CDR3 protein. The sample lists about 270,000 distinct CDR3 sequences; 9.5% to 10% were seen once. This clonotype was sampled from a human donor who donated a stem cell graft to a child with SCID. The chain joins TRBV20-1 to TRBJ1-1; D is unresolved. The material was PBMCs from the stem cell graft donor, obtained from the stem cell graft. The CDR3 nucleotides read TGCAGTGCTAGAATCTCGGGTACTGAAGCTTTCTTT. Protein sequence: CSARISGTEAFF.